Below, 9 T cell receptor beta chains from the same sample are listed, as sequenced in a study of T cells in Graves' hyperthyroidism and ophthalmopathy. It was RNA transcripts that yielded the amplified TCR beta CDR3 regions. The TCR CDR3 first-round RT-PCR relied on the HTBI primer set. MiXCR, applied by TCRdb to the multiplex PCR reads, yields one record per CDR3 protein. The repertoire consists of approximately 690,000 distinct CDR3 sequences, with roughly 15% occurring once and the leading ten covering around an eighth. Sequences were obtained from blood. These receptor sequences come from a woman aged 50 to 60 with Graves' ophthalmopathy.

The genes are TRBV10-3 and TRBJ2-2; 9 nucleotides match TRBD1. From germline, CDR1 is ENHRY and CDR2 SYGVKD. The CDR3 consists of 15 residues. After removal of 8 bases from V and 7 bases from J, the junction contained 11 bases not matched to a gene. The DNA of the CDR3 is TGTGCCATCCAAAAGACAGGGGGAGAAATCGGGGAGCTGTTTTTT. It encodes CAIQKTGGEIGELFF.

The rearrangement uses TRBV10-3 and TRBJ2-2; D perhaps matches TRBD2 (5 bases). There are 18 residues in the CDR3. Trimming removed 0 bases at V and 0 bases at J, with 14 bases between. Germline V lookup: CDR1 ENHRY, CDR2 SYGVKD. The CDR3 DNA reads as TGTGCCATCAGTGAGTCGTTTGGGAGCGCCGCGAACACCGGGGAGCTGTTTTTT. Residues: CAISESFGSAANTGELFF.

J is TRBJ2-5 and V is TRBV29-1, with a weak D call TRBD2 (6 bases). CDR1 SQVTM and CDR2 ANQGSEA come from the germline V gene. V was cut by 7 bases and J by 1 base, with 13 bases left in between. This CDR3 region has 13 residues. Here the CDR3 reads CSGIGSLQETQYF. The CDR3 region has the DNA TGCAGCGGAATCGGGAGCCTCCAAGAGACCCAGTACTTC.

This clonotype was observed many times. The CDR3 DNA follows: TGTGCCAGCAGCTTAATAGGTGGTACAGATACGCAGTATTTT. It translates to CASSLIGGTDTQYF. This sequence joins TRBV7-3 and TRBJ2-3; D call uncertain. This CDR3 is 14 amino acids long. The V end lost 1 base, the J end lost 3 bases, and 8 bases lay between the germline ends. Germline lookup yields CDR1 SGHTA and CDR2 FQGTGA.

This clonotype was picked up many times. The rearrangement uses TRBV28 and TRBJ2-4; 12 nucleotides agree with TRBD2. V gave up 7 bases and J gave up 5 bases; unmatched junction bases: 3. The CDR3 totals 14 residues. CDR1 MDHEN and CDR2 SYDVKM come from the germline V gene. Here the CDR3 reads CASTPSGRENIQYF. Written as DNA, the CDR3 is TGTGCCAGCACCCCTAGCGGGAGGGAAAACATTCAGTACTTC.

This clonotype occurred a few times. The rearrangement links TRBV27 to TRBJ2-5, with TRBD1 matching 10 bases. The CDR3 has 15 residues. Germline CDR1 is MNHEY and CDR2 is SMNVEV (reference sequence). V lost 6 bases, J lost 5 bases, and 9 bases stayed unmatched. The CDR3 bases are TGTGCCAGCAGACCGGGACAGGGGTTTTTGGAGACCCAGTACTTC. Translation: CASRPGQGFLETQYF.

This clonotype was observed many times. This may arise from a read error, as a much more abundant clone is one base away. The DNA for the CDR3 is TGTGCCAGCACCCTGACTGTGAACACTAAAGCTTTCTTT. Protein: CASTLTVNTKAFF. The chain carries TRBV12-3 or TRBV12-4 and TRBJ1-1; D unclear. The CDR3 has 13 amino acids.

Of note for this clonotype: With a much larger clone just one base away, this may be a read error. The CDR3 region is CASRRTAGDLYTF. Written as DNA, the CDR3 is TGTGCCAGCAGGAGAACAGCCGGCGACCTCTACACCTTC. The chain combines TRBV6-1 with TRBJ1-2; D not resolved. With 6 bases removed from V and 10 bases from J, the gap between germline ends came to 18 bases. This CDR3 spans 13 amino acids. CDR1 MNHNS and CDR2 SASEGT come from the germline V gene.

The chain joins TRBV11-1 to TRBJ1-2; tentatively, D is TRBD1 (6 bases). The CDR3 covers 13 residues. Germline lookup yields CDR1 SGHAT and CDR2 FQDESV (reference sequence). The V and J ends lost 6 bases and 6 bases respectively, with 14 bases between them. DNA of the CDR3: TGTGCCAGCAGACCTACAGGGTATGATGGCTACACCTTC. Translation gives CASRPTGYDGYTF.